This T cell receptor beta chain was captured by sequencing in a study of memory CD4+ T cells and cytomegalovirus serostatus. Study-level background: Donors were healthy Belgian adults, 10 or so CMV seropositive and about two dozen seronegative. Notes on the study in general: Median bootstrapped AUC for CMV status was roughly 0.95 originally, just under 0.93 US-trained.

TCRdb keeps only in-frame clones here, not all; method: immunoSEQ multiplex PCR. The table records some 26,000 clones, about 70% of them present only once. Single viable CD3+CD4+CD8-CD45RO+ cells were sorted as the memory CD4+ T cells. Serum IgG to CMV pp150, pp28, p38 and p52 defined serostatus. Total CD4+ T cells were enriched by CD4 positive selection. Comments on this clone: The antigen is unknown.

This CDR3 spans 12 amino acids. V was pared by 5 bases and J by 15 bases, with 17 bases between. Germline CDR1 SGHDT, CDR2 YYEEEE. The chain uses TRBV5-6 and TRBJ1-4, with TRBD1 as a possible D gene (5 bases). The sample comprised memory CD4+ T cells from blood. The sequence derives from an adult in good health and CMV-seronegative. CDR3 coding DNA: TGTGCCAGCAGTCGGGGGTCCGGTCTGGTGTTTTTT. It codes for CASSRGSGLVFF.